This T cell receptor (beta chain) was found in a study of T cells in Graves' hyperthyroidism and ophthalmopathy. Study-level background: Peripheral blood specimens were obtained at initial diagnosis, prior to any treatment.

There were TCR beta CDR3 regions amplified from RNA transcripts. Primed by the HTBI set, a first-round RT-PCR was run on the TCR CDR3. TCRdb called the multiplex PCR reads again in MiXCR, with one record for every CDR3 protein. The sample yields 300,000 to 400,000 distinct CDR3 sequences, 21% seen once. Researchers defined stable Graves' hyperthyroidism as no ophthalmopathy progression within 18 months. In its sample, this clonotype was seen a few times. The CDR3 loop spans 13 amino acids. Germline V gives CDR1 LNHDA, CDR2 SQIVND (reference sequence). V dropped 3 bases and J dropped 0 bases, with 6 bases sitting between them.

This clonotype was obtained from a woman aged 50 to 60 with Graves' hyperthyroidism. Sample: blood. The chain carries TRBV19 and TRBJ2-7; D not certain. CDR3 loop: CASSIGNSYEQYF. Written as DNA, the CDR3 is TGTGCCAGTAGTATCGGTAACTCCTACGAGCAGTACTTC.